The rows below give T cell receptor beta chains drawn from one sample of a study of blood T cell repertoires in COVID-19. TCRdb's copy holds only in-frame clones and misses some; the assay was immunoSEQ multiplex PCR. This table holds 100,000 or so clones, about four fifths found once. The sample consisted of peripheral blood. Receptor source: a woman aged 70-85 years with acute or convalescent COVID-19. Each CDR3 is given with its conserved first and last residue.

cdr3_aa: CAWGRGLSYEQYF
v_call: TRBV30

cdr3_aa: CASSLGDTNLYNEQFF
v_call: TRBV5-1

cdr3_aa: CASSQRTSGRFF
v_call: TRBV3-1/TRBV3-2

cdr3_aa: CASSLEPRVYGYTF
v_call: TRBV7-2

cdr3_aa: CASGRTANTGELFF
v_call: TRBV12-5

cdr3_aa: CASTELGGGRTNEQFF
v_call: TRBV7-6

cdr3_aa: CASSSTGSPYNEQFF
v_call: TRBV7-2

cdr3_aa: CASSLRYEAFF
v_call: TRBV18

cdr3_aa: CASSPAGGRWETQYF
v_call: TRBV11-2

cdr3_aa: CASSQGRSYGYTF
v_call: TRBV4-2

cdr3_aa: CASSISLGQNQETQYF
v_call: TRBV19

cdr3_aa: CASSSGQGVYGYTF
v_call: TRBV5-1

cdr3_aa: CASSLPGDYGYTF
v_call: TRBV5-5

cdr3_aa: CAISDGQGATDTQYF
v_call: TRBV10-3

cdr3_aa: CASGLDRANTEAFF
v_call: TRBV12-5

cdr3_aa: CASSSYRDSHNEQFF
v_call: TRBV11-3

cdr3_aa: CASSRQRATNYGYTF
v_call: TRBV6-2/TRBV6-3

cdr3_aa: CASSIQGATYEQYF
v_call: TRBV19

cdr3_aa: CASSSASGQGANQPQHF
v_call: TRBV27

cdr3_aa: CASRLAGIHEQFF
v_call: TRBV7-3

cdr3_aa: CASSGQFGDTQYF
v_call: TRBV4-3

cdr3_aa: CASSEPGLANQETQYF
v_call: TRBV19

cdr3_aa: CASSLDRVGNEKLFF
v_call: TRBV5-6

cdr3_aa: CASSLTGRRDQETQYF
v_call: TRBV7-3

cdr3_aa: CASSLGLERPDTQYF
v_call: TRBV5-1

cdr3_aa: CASSLVPGGSGGANVLTF
v_call: TRBV5-5

cdr3_aa: CASRTSGGPEQYF
v_call: TRBV18

cdr3_aa: CASSQGSREGGDTQYF
v_call: TRBV4-3

cdr3_aa: CASSLGAGDTQYF
v_call: TRBV11-3

cdr3_aa: CASSHGAGGTGELFF
v_call: TRBV4-3

cdr3_aa: CASSQDVGPTSPLHF
v_call: TRBV4-1

cdr3_aa: CASSDSRGSWDAEAFF
v_call: TRBV9

cdr3_aa: CASSLVVALGTEAFF
v_call: TRBV5-6

cdr3_aa: CAMRLAGGTDTQYF
v_call: TRBV6-5

cdr3_aa: CASSQGAASSGNTIYF
v_call: TRBV3-1/TRBV3-2

cdr3_aa: CASSKVGTGVTGELFF
v_call: TRBV21-1

cdr3_aa: CASSLDGLLSNQPQHF
v_call: TRBV7-2

cdr3_aa: CASSFHGDRGLYGYTF
v_call: TRBV28

cdr3_aa: CASSLAVAGWTDTQYF
v_call: TRBV5-4

cdr3_aa: CASSLVGVISGELFF
v_call: TRBV5-1

cdr3_aa: CASSSDRDRSYEQYF
v_call: TRBV7-9

cdr3_aa: CASSGRTIRTDTQYF
v_call: TRBV5-6

cdr3_aa: CAISEMASPPYEQYF
v_call: TRBV10-3

cdr3_aa: CASGLGQGDTEAFF
v_call: TRBV12-5

cdr3_aa: CASSQRTGMNTEAFF
v_call: TRBV18

cdr3_aa: CASSVGRAGGTGELFF
v_call: TRBV9

cdr3_aa: CAWSQGYGYTF
v_call: TRBV30

cdr3_aa: CASSQDWAGNTEAFF
v_call: TRBV4-3

cdr3_aa: CASSFDRGSGNTIYF
v_call: TRBV7-8

cdr3_aa: CASSLAGGYSYEQYF
v_call: TRBV6-6

cdr3_aa: CASSYSGQLLADTQYF
v_call: TRBV6-2/TRBV6-3

cdr3_aa: CASSQGRSRGHQETQYF
v_call: TRBV4-2

cdr3_aa: CASSPQGASDTQYF
v_call: TRBV27

cdr3_aa: CASSRGQGVTNEKLFF
v_call: TRBV28

cdr3_aa: CASSQPWRGVRITGYEQYF
v_call: TRBV4-2

cdr3_aa: CASSQGTGGYNEQFF
v_call: TRBV18

cdr3_aa: CASSGTSGRPASYEQYF
v_call: TRBV27

cdr3_aa: CASSQAPTGNTIYF
v_call: TRBV3-1/TRBV3-2

cdr3_aa: CASSIDRTVNQPQHF
v_call: TRBV19

cdr3_aa: CASSQQGRGEKLFF
v_call: TRBV3-1/TRBV3-2